Below, 20 T cell receptor beta chains from the same sample are listed, as sequenced in a study of shared clonotypes between healthy human individuals. Assay: immunoSEQ multiplex PCR; the TCRdb copy retains only in-frame clones and omits some. The table lists around 2.5 million clones, 90% to 95% of them singletons, with approximately 0.35% in the top ten. The sequenced sample consisted of naive CD4+ T cells from PBMCs. The subset was: CD45RA+ positively selected. All receptors come from a young man in good health. Some clones in this sample may be carry-over from other donors' samples.

The rearrangement links TRBV6-1 to TRBJ2-3, with D possibly being TRBD1 (5 bases). Trimming left V 4 bases short and J 2 bases short, with 13 bases between. This CDR3 region has 15 residues. Germline CDR1 reads MNHNS; CDR2 reads SASEGT. This chain's CDR3 is CASSGRWGLTDTQYF. The CDR3 bases are TGTGCCAGCAGTGGCCGTTGGGGCCTCACAGATACGCAGTATTTT.

The chain employs TRBV6-5 and TRBJ1-1; TRBD1 might be the D (5 bases). Germline CDR1 MNHEY, CDR2 SVGAGI. This CDR3 has 16 amino acids. V lost 2 bases, J lost 1 base, and 14 bases lay in between. CDR3 bases: TGTGCCAGCAGTTACGACAAAGGGGTGTGGAACACTGAAGCTTTCTTT. Amino acids: CASSYDKGVWNTEAFF.

V usage is TRBV28 and J usage is TRBJ1-6; D is ambiguous. Germline V gene lookup returns CDR1 MDHEN and CDR2 SYDVKM. Trimming took off 5 bases at V and 1 base at J, with 15 bases between the two ends. The CDR3 has 17 amino acids. As DNA, the CDR3 is TGTGCCAGCAGTGGTCCGTGGGGTGGGTCCTATAATTCACCCCTCCACTTT. Its translation: CASSGPWGGSYNSPLHF.

The chain uses TRBV5-1 and TRBJ1-4, with D possibly matching TRBD1 (5 bases). This CDR3 is built from 17 residues. The V gene's germline CDR1 is SGHRS and CDR2 YFSETQ. V was trimmed by 1 base and J by 0 bases, leaving 13 bases between them. The CDR3 nucleotides read TGCGCCAGCAGCTTGTTCGGGACGGAAACAACTAATGAAAAACTGTTTTTT. Its translation: CASSLFGTETTNEKLFF.

Turning to this clone: The same CDR3 can be traced to other DNA sequences in this sample. V gene TRBV14 combines with J gene TRBJ1-1; no clear D. Trimming shortened V by 0 bases and J by 5 bases, and 7 bases separated the two germline ends. Germline lookup yields CDR1 SGHDN and CDR2 FVKESK. The CDR3 contains 13 residues. The CDR3 bases are TGTGCCAGCAGCCAAGATCGGGGTACTGAAGCTTTCTTT. This sequence encodes CASSQDRGTEAFF.

This chain joins TRBV7-8 and TRBJ2-1; TRBD2 matches at 15 bases. This CDR3 contains 15 residues. The ends lost 4 bases at V and 13 bases at J; junction bases unmatched: 8. From germline, CDR1 is SGHVS and CDR2 FQNEAQ. The CDR3 DNA follows: TGTGCCAGCAGCTCGCGAGGACTAGCGGGGGGGAACCAGTTCTTC. Protein: CASSSRGLAGGNQFF.

CDR3 sequence (DNA): TGTGCCAGCAGCGCCAACCTCCGGGGGACAACGCAGTATTTT. This gives the protein CASSANLRGTTQYF. This chain uses TRBV9 with TRBJ2-3; D may correspond to TRBD1 or TRBD2 (6 bases each). V was shortened by 3 bases and J by 9 bases, with 17 bases between the two germline ends. Looked up from germline, CDR1 is SGDLS and CDR2 is YYNGEE. This CDR3 comprises 14 residues.

Of note for this clone: In the same sample, other DNA sequences code for this CDR3. V and J are TRBV28 and TRBJ2-3; no clear D. V lost 1 base and J lost 2, with 7 bases in between. The CDR3 covers 14 residues. The V gene's germline CDR1 is MDHEN and CDR2 SYDVKM. In DNA form, the CDR3 reads TGTGCCAGCAGTTTATTGGGCCCCACAGATACGCAGTATTTT. It is translated as CASSLLGPTDTQYF.

The rearrangement joins TRBV19 to TRBJ1-4, with TRBD1 matching over 7 bases. The CDR3 extends over 14 amino acids. The germline gives CDR1 LNHDA, CDR2 SQIVND (reference sequence). V gave up 5 bases and J gave up 7 bases; unmatched junction bases: 7. The CDR3 here is CASSPRQGSEKLFF. The CDR3 coding sequence is TGTGCCAGTAGTCCCCGACAGGGAAGTGAAAAACTGTTTTTT.

The chain employs TRBV10-3 and TRBJ2-3; 15 bases agree with TRBD2. The CDR3 loop spans 15 amino acids. V lost 8 bases, J lost 5 bases, and 5 bases stayed unmatched. The germline gives CDR1 ENHRY, CDR2 SYGVKD. Written as DNA, the CDR3 is TGTGCCATCGGACTAGCGGGAGGGCCCGGAGATACGCAGTATTTT. Translating gives CAIGLAGGPGDTQYF.

The V call is TRBV5-1, the J call TRBJ2-7; the D is unclear. The V gene's germline CDR1 is SGHRS and CDR2 YFSETQ. The V end lost 4 bases, the J end lost 3 bases, and 20 bases lay between the germline ends. The CDR3 has 16 residues. The CDR3 DNA sequence: TGCGCCAGCAGCCGAGGAGATGGGCGTACATACTACGAGCAGTACTTC. As protein: CASSRGDGRTYYEQYF.

The rearrangement joins TRBV15 to TRBJ2-5; 8 bases agree with TRBD1. CDR1 is LNHNV and CDR2 is YYDKDF in the germline V gene (reference sequence). The CDR3 runs to 17 residues. V shed 3 bases and J 4 bases; nucleotides not matched to a gene: 13. CDR3 sequence reads: CATSSRGDRSYGETQYF. CDR3 DNA: TGTGCCACCAGCAGCCGAGGGGACAGGTCGTACGGAGAGACCCAGTACTTC. Full variable domain (remainder filled in from reference TRBV15 and TRBJ2-5): DAMVIQNPRYQVTQFGKPVTLSCSQTLNHNVMYWYQQKSSQAPKLLFHYYDKDFNNEADTPDNFQSRRPNTSFCFLDIRSPGLGDTAMYLCATSSRGDRSYGETQYFGPGTRLLVL.

The gene calls are TRBV7-2 and TRBJ2-1, with 8 bases aligning to TRBD2. Germline assignment: CDR1 SGHTA and CDR2 FQGNSA. This CDR3 spans 12 amino acids. J lost 9 bases, V lost 4 bases, and 2 bases had no gene match. CDR3 protein: CASSWAGGEQFF. CDR3 coding DNA: TGTGCCAGCAGCTGGGCGGGAGGTGAGCAGTTCTTC.

This chain joins TRBV30 and TRBJ1-6; 8 bases align to TRBD1. The CDR3 contains 12 residues. From germline, CDR1 is GTSNPN and CDR2 SVGIG (reference sequence). J was trimmed by 10 bases and V by 5 bases; bases with no gene match: 4. Here the CDR3 reads CAWGQGGSPLHF. CDR3 bases: TGTGCCTGGGGACAGGGCGGCTCACCCCTCCACTTT.

The CDR3 loop reads CASSYQGSRAYEQYF. In nucleotides, the CDR3 is TGTGCCAGCAGTTATCAGGGGTCAAGAGCCTACGAGCAGTACTTC. The chain is built from TRBV6-5 and TRBJ2-7; a possible D gene is TRBD1 (6 bases). This CDR3 region has 15 residues. Per germline, CDR1 MNHEY and CDR2 SVGAGI. V lost 3 bases and J 2 bases, leaving 14 bases between the germline ends.

The V and J genes are TRBV30 and TRBJ1-1; the D is unclear. The CDR3 loop spans 16 amino acids. Germline CDR1 GTSNPN, CDR2 SVGIG (reference sequence). V lost 2 bases, J lost 6 bases, and 22 bases lay in between. Here the CDR3 reads CAWSLWAGVGHAEAFF. Written as DNA, the CDR3 is TGTGCCTGGAGTCTGTGGGCGGGCGTGGGTCACGCTGAAGCTTTCTTT. Filled out from reference TRBV30 and TRBJ1-1, the complete variable domain reads SQTIHQWPATLVQPVGSPLSLECTVEGTSNPNLYWYRQAAGRGLQLLFYSVGIGQISSEVPQNLSASRPQDRQFILSSKKLLLSDSGFYLCAWSLWAGVGHAEAFFGQGTRLTVV.

The genes are TRBV5-8 and TRBJ1-1; D remains unclear. The germline CDR1 and CDR2 sequences are SGHTS and YDEGEE. Trimming removed 2 bases at V and 6 bases at J, with 20 bases between. CDR3 length: 16 residues. The CDR3 is CASSFIRPQRQAEAFF. The CDR3 DNA reads as TGTGCCAGCAGCTTTATTCGGCCACAGAGGCAGGCTGAAGCTTTCTTT.

The chain combines TRBV30 with TRBJ2-7; the D gene is possibly TRBD1 (7 bases). CDR3 length: 13 amino acids. Germline V gene lookup returns CDR1 GTSNPN and CDR2 SVGIG (reference sequence). V dropped 3 bases and J dropped 2 bases, with 11 bases sitting between them. The CDR3 loop reads CAWRTGRTYEQYF. CDR3 coding DNA: TGTGCCTGGAGGACAGGGAGGACCTACGAGCAGTACTTC.

The gene calls are TRBV5-1 and TRBJ2-5; the D gene is possibly TRBD2 (5 bases). Trimming left V 4 bases short and J 1 base short, with 11 bases between. Germline V gene data show CDR1 as SGHRS and CDR2 as YFSETQ. CDR3 length: 14 residues. The CDR3 reads CASSPRLIQETQYF. DNA of the CDR3: TGCGCCAGCAGCCCCCGACTAATCCAAGAGACCCAGTACTTC.

V gene TRBV27 combines with J gene TRBJ2-7; 9 bases agree with TRBD2. With V trimmed by 7 bases and J by 2 bases, 12 bases remained unmatched. The CDR3 has 16 amino acids. CDR1 is MNHEY, CDR2 SMNVEV, per germline (reference sequence). CDR3 nucleotides: TGTGCCAGCATGGCGTCGCGCGGGAGGGCCACCTACGAGCAGTACTTC. Translating gives CASMASRGRATYEQYF.